Here is one T cell receptor beta chain with its context. The CDR3 has 16 amino acids. V lost 0 bases and J lost 5, with 18 bases in between. CDR1 and CDR2 from the germline V gene are SGDLS and YYNGEE. This sample was taken from a study of blood T cell repertoires in COVID-19. The overall study: PBMCs, B-cell-depleted T cells, or T cells provided the cDNA or gDNA that made up the material.

Some clones are missing from TCRdb's copy, which holds only in-frame ones; the method was immunoSEQ multiplex PCR. Counted here are around 140,000 clones, 87% occurring once; the ten biggest clones make up approximately 4%. The sequence was obtained from a woman aged 40-49 years who had been exposed to COVID-19. The sequencing input was PBMCs or T cells enriched from blood (not recorded which). This chain joins TRBV9 and TRBJ2-7, with D perhaps matching TRBD1 (5 bases). This CDR3 reads CASSVDLGQGSHEQYF. DNA of the CDR3: TGTGCCAGCAGCGTAGATCTAGGGCAGGGCTCACACGAGCAGTACTTC.